These T cell receptor beta chains were read from a single sample in a study of blood T cell repertoires in COVID-19. The data were produced by immunoSEQ multiplex PCR, yet TCRdb's version contains in-frame clones alone and is incomplete. Of about 430,000 clones in the sample, 88% were seen once. Material for sequencing was PBMCs or T cells enriched from blood (not recorded which). The receptors were gathered from a young woman who had been exposed to COVID-19. Both conserved end residues are part of each CDR3. D genes are given only for firm matches. Rows may omit the clone size; those that give it use once, few, many or a size class.

>TRBJ2-7|TRBV5-6|.|.
CASSLGLGASYEQYF
TGTGCCAGCAGCTTAGGATTAGGGGCCTCCTACGAGCAGTACTTC
>TRBJ1-1|TRBV18|.|.
CASSLNGEVNTEAFF
TGTGCCAGCTCACTAAACGGCGAGGTGAACACTGAAGCTTTCTTT
>TRBJ2-7|TRBV28|once|.
CASSLGGQGGHEQYF
TGTGCCAGTAGTTTGGGCGGACAGGGAGGGCACGAGCAGTACTTC
>TRBJ2-1|TRBV7-9|.|TRBD2
CASSVSGGAHNEQFF
TGTGCCAGCAGCGTTAGCGGGGGGGCCCACAATGAGCAGTTCTTC
>TRBJ1-1|TRBV27|.|.
CASSLYQGGMNTEAFF
TGTGCCAGCAGTTTGTATCAGGGAGGAATGAACACTGAAGCTTTCTTT
>TRBJ1-3|TRBV25-1|.|TRBD1
CASSDPTGGAFGNTIYF
TGTGCCAGCAGTGATCCCACAGGGGGCGCGTTTGGAAACACCATATATTTT
>TRBJ1-6|TRBV28|.|TRBD1
CASSLPGQGVNSPLHF
TGTGCCAGCAGCCTCCCCGGACAGGGAGTAAATTCACCCCTCCACTTT
>TRBJ1-5|TRBV28|once|TRBD1
CASRPTGGNQPQHF
TGTGCCAGCAGACCCACAGGGGGGAATCAGCCCCAGCATTTT
>TRBJ2-2|TRBV5-1|.|TRBD2
CASNPLAGGDTGELFF
TGCGCCAGCAACCCCTTAGCGGGAGGGGACACCGGGGAGCTGTTTTTT
>TRBJ1-1|TRBV28|.|.
CASWSGRKNTEAFF
TGTGCCAGCTGGTCAGGAAGGAAGAACACTGAAGCTTTCTTT
>TRBJ2-7|TRBV4-3|.|.
CASSQDSRDEQYF
TGCGCCAGCAGCCAAGACTCCCGGGACGAGCAGTACTTC
>TRBJ2-1|TRBV5-4|once|TRBD2
CASSPILAGGLSGEQFF
TGTGCCAGCAGCCCCATACTAGCGGGGGGGCTCTCGGGTGAGCAGTTCTTC
>TRBJ2-3|TRBV7-9|.|.
CASSRGQYYDTQYF
TGTGCCAGCAGCCGGGGACAATATTATGATACGCAGTATTTT
>TRBJ1-4|TRBV25-1|once|TRBD1
CASSGDRGLNEKLFF
TGTGCCAGCAGTGGTGACAGGGGGCTTAATGAAAAACTGTTTTTT
>TRBJ2-1|TRBV28|.|TRBD2
CASSLAGLAPFF
TGTGCCAGCAGTTTGGCGGGACTAGCGCCGTTCTTC
>TRBJ2-7|TRBV6-5|.|TRBD1
CATLRSTGEYEQYF
TGTGCCACCCTACGCTCGACAGGGGAATACGAGCAGTACTTC
>TRBJ2-7|TRBV4-2|.|TRBD2
CASSQDELAGDEQYF
TGTGCCAGCAGCCAAGATGAACTAGCGGGAGACGAGCAGTACTTC
>TRBJ2-5|TRBV10-3|.|.
CAIGRGPGETQYF
TGTGCCATCGGGCGGGGGCCGGGAGAGACCCAGTACTTC
>TRBJ2-1|TRBV3-1/TRBV3-2|.|TRBD2
CASSLRGKGTSGYNEQFF
TGTGCCAGCAGCCTTAGAGGCAAGGGGACTAGCGGATACAATGAGCAGTTCTTC
>TRBJ1-4|TRBV30|.|.
CAWRVGVNEKLFF
TGTGCCTGGAGGGTAGGGGTTAATGAAAAACTGTTTTTT
>TRBJ2-7|TRBV29-1|few|TRBD1
CSGVSDRGSYEQYF
TGCAGCGGAGTTTCGGACAGGGGTTCCTACGAGCAGTACTTC
>TRBJ1-4|TRBV6-5|.|.
CASSYSQATNEKLFF
TGTGCCAGCAGTTACTCCCAGGCAACTAATGAAAAACTGTTTTTT
>TRBJ1-3|TRBV10-3|.|.
CAISDVMQRLLSGNTIYF
TGTGCCATCAGTGATGTCATGCAGAGGTTACTCTCTGGAAACACCATATATTTT
>TRBJ1-5|TRBV28|.|TRBD1
CASSSGHRGSNQPQHF
TGTGCCAGCAGTTCCGGACACAGGGGAAGCAATCAGCCCCAGCATTTT
>TRBJ2-1|TRBV7-9|.|TRBD1
CASSPGQDRDEQFF
TGTGCCAGCAGTCCGGGACAGGATAGGGACGAGCAGTTCTTC
>TRBJ1-5|TRBV10-2|.|TRBD1
CASSESTGGGQPQHF
TGCGCCAGCAGTGAGTCTACAGGGGGCGGTCAGCCCCAGCATTTT
>TRBJ2-3|TRBV4-1|.|.
CASSQDLSDTQYF
TGCGCCAGCAGCCAAGATTTATCTGATACGCAGTATTTT
>TRBJ1-1|TRBV14|.|.
CASSYSSNTEAFF
TGTGCCAGCAGTTACAGCAGCAACACTGAAGCTTTCTTT